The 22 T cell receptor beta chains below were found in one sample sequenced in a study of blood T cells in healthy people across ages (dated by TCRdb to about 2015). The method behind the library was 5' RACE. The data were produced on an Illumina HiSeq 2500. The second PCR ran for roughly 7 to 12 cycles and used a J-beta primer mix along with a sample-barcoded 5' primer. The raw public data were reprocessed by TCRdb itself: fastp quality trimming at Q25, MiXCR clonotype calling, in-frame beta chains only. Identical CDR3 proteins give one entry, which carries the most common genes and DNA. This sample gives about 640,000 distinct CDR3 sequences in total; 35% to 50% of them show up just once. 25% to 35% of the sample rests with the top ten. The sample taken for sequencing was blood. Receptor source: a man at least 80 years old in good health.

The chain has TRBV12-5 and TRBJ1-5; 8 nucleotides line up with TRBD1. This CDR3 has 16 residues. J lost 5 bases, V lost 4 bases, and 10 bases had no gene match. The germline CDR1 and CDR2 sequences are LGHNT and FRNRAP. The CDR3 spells CASGSGKGTGDQPQHF. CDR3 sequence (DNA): TGTGCTAGTGGTTCGGGGAAAGGGACAGGTGATCAGCCCCAGCATTTT.

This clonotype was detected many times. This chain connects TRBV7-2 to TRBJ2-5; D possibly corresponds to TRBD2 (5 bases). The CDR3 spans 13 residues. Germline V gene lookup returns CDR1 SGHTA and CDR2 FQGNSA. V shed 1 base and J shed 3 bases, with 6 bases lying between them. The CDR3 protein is CASSLVREETQYF. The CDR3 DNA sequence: TGTGCCAGCAGCTTAGTGAGGGAAGAGACCCAGTACTTC. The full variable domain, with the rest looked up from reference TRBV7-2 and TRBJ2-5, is GAGVSQSPSNKVTEKGKDVELRCDPISGHTALYWYRQSLGQGLEFLIYFQGNSAPDKSGLPSDRFSAERTGGSVSTLTIQRTQQEDSAVYLCASSLVREETQYFGPGTRLLVL.

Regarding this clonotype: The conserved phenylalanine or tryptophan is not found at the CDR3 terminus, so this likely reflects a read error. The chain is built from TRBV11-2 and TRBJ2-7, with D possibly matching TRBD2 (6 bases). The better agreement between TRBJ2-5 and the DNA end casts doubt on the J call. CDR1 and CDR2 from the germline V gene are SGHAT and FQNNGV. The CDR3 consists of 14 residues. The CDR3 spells CASSLVGGVETQYL. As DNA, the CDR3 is TGTGCCAGCAGCTTAGTAGGAGGGGTAGAGACCCAGTACCTC.

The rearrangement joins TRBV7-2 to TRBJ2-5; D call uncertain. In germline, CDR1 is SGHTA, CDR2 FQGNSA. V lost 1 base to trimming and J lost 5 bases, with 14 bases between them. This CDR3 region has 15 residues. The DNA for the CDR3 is TGTGCCAGCAGCTTAGGCTTAGGGATGGGGGAGACCCAGTACTTC. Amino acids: CASSLGLGMGETQYF.

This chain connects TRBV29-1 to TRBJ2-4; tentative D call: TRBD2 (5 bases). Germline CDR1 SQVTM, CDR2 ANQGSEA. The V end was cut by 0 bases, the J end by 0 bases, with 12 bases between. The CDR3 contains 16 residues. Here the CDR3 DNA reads TGCAGCGTTGAAGAGGCCCGCGGAGGAGCCAAAAACATTCAGTACTTC. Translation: CSVEEARGGAKNIQYF.

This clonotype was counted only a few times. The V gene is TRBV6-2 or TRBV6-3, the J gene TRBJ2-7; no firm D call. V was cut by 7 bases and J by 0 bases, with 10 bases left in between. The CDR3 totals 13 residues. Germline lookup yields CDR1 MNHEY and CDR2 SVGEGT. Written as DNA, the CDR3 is TGTGCCAGCACCGATGGGGACTCCTACGAGCAGTACTTC. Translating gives CASTDGDSYEQYF.

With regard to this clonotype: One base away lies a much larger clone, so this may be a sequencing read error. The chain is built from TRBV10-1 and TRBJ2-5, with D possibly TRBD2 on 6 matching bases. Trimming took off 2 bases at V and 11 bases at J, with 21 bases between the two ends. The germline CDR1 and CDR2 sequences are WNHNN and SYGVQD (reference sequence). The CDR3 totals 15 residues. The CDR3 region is CASSEAWGGMDEQYF. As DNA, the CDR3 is TGCGCCAGCAGTGAGGCCTGGGGCGGGATGGATGAACAGTACTTC.

CDR3 loop: CASSLEGGGGPRTGELFF. In DNA, the CDR3 is TGCGCCAGCAGCTTGGAAGGAGGTGGAGGGCCGAGGACCGGGGAGCTGTTTTTT. The gene calls are TRBV5-1 and TRBJ2-2, with TRBD2 as a possible D gene (6 bases). From germline, CDR1 is SGHRS and CDR2 YFSETQ. The CDR3 is 18 amino acids. Trimming left V 0 bases short and J 5 bases short, with 20 bases between.

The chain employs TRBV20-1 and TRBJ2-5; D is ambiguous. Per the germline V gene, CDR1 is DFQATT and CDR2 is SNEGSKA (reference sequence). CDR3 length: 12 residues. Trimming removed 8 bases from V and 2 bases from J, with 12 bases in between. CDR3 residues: CSPLDRQETQYF. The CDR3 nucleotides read TGCAGTCCCCTGGATCGACAAGAGACCCAGTACTTC.

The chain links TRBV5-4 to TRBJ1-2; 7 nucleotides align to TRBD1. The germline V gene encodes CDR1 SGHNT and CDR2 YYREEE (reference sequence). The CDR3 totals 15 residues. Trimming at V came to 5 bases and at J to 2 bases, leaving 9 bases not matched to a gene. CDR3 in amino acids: CASSLRQGGNYGYTF. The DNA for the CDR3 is TGTGCCAGCAGTTTAAGACAGGGAGGCAACTATGGCTACACCTTC.

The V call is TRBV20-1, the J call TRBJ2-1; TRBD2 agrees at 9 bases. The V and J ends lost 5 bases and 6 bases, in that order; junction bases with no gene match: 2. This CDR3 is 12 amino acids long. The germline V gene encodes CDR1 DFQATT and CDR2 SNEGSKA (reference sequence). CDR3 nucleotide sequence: TGCAGTGCTTCGACTAGCGGCAATGAGCAGTTCTTC. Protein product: CSASTSGNEQFF.

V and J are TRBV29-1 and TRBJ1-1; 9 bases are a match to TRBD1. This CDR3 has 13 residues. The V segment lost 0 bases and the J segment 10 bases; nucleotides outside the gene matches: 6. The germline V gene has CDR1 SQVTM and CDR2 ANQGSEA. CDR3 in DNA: TGCAGCGTTGAAGAGTGGGACAGGGACGGAGCTTTCTTT. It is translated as CSVEEWDRDGAFF.

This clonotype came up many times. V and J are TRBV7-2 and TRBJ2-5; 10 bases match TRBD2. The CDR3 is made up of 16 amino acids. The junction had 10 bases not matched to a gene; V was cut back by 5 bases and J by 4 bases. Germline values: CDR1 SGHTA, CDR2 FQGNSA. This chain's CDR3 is CASSPQLAGVLETQYF. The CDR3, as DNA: TGTGCCAGCAGCCCCCAGCTAGCGGGAGTATTAGAGACCCAGTACTTC. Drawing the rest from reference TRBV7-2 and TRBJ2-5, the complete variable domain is GAGVSQSPSNKVTEKGKDVELRCDPISGHTALYWYRQSLGQGLEFLIYFQGNSAPDKSGLPSDRFSAERTGGSVSTLTIQRTQQEDSAVYLCASSPQLAGVLETQYFGPGTRLLVL.

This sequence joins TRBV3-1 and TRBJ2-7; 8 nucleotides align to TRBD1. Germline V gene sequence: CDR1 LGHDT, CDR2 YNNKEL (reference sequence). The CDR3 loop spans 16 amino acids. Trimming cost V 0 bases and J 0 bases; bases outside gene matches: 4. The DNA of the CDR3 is TGTGCCAGCAGCCAAGAAGGTCAGGGGGCCTCCTACGAGCAGTACTTC. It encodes CASSQEGQGASYEQYF.

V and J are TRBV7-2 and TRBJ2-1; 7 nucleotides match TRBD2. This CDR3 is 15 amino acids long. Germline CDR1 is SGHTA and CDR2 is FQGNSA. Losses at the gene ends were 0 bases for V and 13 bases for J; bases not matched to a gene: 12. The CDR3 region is CASSLAGGPRETQFF. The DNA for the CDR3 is TGTGCCAGCAGCTTAGCGGGAGGGCCAAGAGAGACCCAGTTCTTC.

DNA for the CDR3: TGTGCCAGCAATTTCAATACAGGGGGCTTAGCCAAAAACATTCAGTACTTC. Encoded protein: CASNFNTGGLAKNIQYF. The V call is TRBV12-3 or TRBV12-4, the J call TRBJ2-4; 9 nucleotides agree with TRBD1. This CDR3 spans 17 amino acids. The V and J ends lost 7 bases and 0 bases, in that order; junction bases with no gene match: 10.

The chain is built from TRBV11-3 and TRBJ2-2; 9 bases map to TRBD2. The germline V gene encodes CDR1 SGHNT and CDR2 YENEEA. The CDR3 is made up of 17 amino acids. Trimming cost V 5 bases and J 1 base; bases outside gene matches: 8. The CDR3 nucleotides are TGTGCCAGCAGCCGCCGACGAGCGGGGGGGAACACCGGGGAGCTGTTTTTT. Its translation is CASSRRRAGGNTGELFF.

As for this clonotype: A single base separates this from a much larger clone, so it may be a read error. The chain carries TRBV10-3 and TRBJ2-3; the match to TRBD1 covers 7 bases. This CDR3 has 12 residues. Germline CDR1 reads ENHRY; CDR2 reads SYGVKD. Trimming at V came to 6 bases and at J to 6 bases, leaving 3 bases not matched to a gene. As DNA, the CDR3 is TGTGCCATCAGGACAGGGACGGATACGCAGTATTTT. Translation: CAIRTGTDTQYF.

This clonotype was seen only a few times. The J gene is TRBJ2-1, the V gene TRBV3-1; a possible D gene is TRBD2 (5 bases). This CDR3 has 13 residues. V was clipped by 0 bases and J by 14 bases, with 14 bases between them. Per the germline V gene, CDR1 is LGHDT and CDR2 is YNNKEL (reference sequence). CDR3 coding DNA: TGTGCCAGCAGCCAAGATCCGGCTGTCGGGGAGTTCTTC. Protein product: CASSQDPAVGEFF.

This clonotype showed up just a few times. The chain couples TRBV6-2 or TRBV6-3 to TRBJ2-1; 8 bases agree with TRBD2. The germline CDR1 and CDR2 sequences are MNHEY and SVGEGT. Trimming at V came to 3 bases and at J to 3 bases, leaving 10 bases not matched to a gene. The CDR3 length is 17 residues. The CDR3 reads CASSYRGAGANYNEQFF. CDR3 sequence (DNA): TGTGCCAGCAGTTATCGGGGAGCGGGGGCCAACTACAATGAGCAGTTCTTC.

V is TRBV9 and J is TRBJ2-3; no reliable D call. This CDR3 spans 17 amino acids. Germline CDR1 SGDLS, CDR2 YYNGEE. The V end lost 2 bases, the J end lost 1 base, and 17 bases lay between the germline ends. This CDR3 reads CASSVRSVNVGTDTQYF. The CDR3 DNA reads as TGTGCCAGCAGCGTCCGTAGTGTGAACGTTGGCACAGATACGCAGTATTTT.

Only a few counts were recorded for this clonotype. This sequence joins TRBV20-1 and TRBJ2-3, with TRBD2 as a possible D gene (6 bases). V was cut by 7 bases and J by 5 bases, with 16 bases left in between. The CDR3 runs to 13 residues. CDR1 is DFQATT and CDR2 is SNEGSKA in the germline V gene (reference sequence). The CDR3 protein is CSVSSTRKDTQYF. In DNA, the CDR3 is TGCAGTGTTTCTTCGACTAGAAAAGATACGCAGTATTTT.